This record covers a single T cell receptor beta chain. The V gene end was trimmed by 6 bases and the J gene end by 7 bases; junction bases not matched to a gene: 4. The germline V gene has CDR1 SQVTM and CDR2 ANQGSEA. CDR3 size: 11 residues. The method was immunoSEQ multiplex PCR; TCRdb's version includes in-frame clones alone and lacks a portion of them. Here the sample spans about 81,000 clones, about 81% being singletons. The source of the sample is a study of technical replicates of blood from a few donors. Material for sequencing was PBMCs. This sequence was found in a human donor in good health. Some clones in this sample may be carry-over from other donors' samples. The V call is TRBV29-1, the J call TRBJ1-2; TRBD1 agrees at 8 bases. CDR3 sequence (DNA): TGCAGCGTGACAGGGGACAGTGGCTACACCTTC. This codes for CSVTGDSGYTF.